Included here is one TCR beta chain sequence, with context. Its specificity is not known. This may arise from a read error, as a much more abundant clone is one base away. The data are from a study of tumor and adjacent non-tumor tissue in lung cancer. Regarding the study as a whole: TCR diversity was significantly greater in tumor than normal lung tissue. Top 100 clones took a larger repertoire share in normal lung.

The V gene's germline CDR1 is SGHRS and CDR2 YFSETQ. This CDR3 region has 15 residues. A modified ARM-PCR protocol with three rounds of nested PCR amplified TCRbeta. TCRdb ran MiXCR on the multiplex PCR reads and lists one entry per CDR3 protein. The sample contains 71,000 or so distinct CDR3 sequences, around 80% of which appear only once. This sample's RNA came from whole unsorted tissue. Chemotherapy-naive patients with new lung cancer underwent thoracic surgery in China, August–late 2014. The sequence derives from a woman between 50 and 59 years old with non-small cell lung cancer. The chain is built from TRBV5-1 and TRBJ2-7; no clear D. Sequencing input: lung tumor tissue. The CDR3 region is CASNLRTRGPYEQYF. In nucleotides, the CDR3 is TGCGCCAGCAACTTGAGGACCCGCGGCCCCTACGAGCAGTACTTC.